What follows are 22 T cell receptor beta chains derived from one specimen sequenced in a study of cytomegalovirus exposure and HLA in healthy donors. The PCR was carried out with 60 Vbeta primers and 13 Jbeta primers. The table came from immunoSEQ multiplex PCR; TCRdb's copy has only in-frame clones and leaves some out. The sample contains about 150,000 clones, about 70% of which appear only once. The sample was PBMCs. The receptors here all came from a man between 25 and 39 years old in good health and CMV-seropositive.

The rearrangement links TRBV11-3 to TRBJ1-1, with 8 bases that match TRBD1. CDR1 and CDR2 (germline): SGHNT, YENEEA. This CDR3 comprises 17 residues. V lost 5 bases, J lost 0 bases, and 11 bases stayed unmatched. The chain's CDR3 is CASSRGQGGVMNTEAFF. The CDR3 DNA follows: TGTGCCAGCAGCCGAGGACAGGGTGGGGTCATGAACACTGAAGCTTTCTTT.

V usage is TRBV27 and J usage is TRBJ2-7; D is undetermined. Trimming removed 5 bases at V and 0 bases at J, with 14 bases between. The CDR3 is made up of 15 amino acids. CDR1 is MNHEY, CDR2 SMNVEV, per germline (reference sequence). CDR3 bases: TGTGCCAGCAGTCGGTCGCTAAAAAGCTCCTACGAGCAGTACTTC. Protein sequence: CASSRSLKSSYEQYF.

As for this clone: At the DNA level, this CDR3 is encoded by other sequences in the same sample as well. This chain uses TRBV6-6 with TRBJ2-7, with TRBD1 matching 10 bases. The germline V gene has CDR1 MNHNY and CDR2 SVGAGI (reference sequence). J gave up 3 bases and V 1 base, and 6 bases lay outside the gene matches. The CDR3 has 16 residues. The CDR3 loop reads CASSYFGRTGGYEQYF. The CDR3 DNA reads TGTGCCAGCAGTTACTTCGGGCGGACAGGGGGCTACGAGCAGTACTTC.

This rearrangement joins TRBV28 to TRBJ2-7; TRBD2 agrees at 15 bases. The CDR3 extends over 18 amino acids. CDR1 and CDR2 from the germline V gene are MDHEN and SYDVKM. With V trimmed by 5 bases and J by 2 bases, 10 bases remained unmatched. The DNA for the CDR3 is TGTGCCAGCAGTGCTGGACTAGCGGGAGGGCCCAGGACCTACGAGCAGTACTTC. Protein sequence: CASSAGLAGGPRTYEQYF.

This clone came up a few times. This chain links TRBV4-1 with TRBJ2-3, with TRBD2 identical over 11 bases. This CDR3 spans 21 amino acids. The V segment lost 0 bases and the J segment 2 bases; nucleotides outside the gene matches: 16. The germline V gene has CDR1 MGHRA and CDR2 YSYEKL. This CDR3 is CASSQEELAGVHPRFTDTQYF. The CDR3 nucleotides read TGCGCCAGCAGCCAAGAGGAACTAGCGGGAGTTCATCCGCGTTTCACAGATACGCAGTATTTT.

This clone showed up just a few times. The sample has other DNA sequences that encode this CDR3 too. This chain links TRBV30 with TRBJ1-5, with 8 positions matching TRBD1. With 3 bases clipped from V and 4 bases from J, the junction kept 2 bases outside the gene matches. Germline V gene data show CDR1 as GTSNPN and CDR2 as SVGIG (reference sequence). This CDR3 comprises 13 residues. DNA for the CDR3: TGTGCCTGGAGAGGACAGGGTAATCAGCCCCAGCATTTT. This translates into CAWRGQGNQPQHF. Using reference TRBV30 and TRBJ1-5 for the parts outside the CDR3, the full variable domain is SQTIHQWPATLVQPVGSPLSLECTVEGTSNPNLYWYRQAAGRGLQLLFYSVGIGQISSEVPQNLSASRPQDRQFILSSKKLLLSDSGFYLCAWRGQGNQPQHFGDGTRLSIL.

This rearrangement joins TRBV11-2 to TRBJ2-7; 10 positions agree with TRBD2. Germline trimming cut 2 bases from V and 3 bases from J; bases unmatched to any gene: 10. Germline V gene data show CDR1 as SGHAT and CDR2 as FQNNGV. This CDR3 has 17 amino acids. In DNA form, the CDR3 reads TGTGCCAGCAGCTTAAGTCTAGCGGGAGTTGCCCACTACGAGCAGTACTTC. Amino acids: CASSLSLAGVAHYEQYF.

V is TRBV23-1 and J is TRBJ2-7; D gene unclear. TRBV23-1 is placed among ORFs of uncertain function. This CDR3 contains 13 residues. Trimming stripped 3 bases from V and 2 bases from J, with 8 bases between. Here the CDR3 DNA reads TGCGCCAGCAGTCATAAGAGCCCCTACGAGCAGTACTTC. It translates to CASSHKSPYEQYF.

The table lists this clone with a few counts. The rearrangement uses TRBV18 and TRBJ2-1; the match to TRBD2 covers 8 bases. Germline V lookup: CDR1 KGHSH, CDR2 LQKENI. V was pared by 3 bases and J by 9 bases, with 4 bases of the junction left unmatched. The CDR3 has 13 residues. DNA for the CDR3: TGTGCCAGCTCACCGGGACTAGATGGTGAGCAGTTCTTC. This codes for CASSPGLDGEQFF. The full variable domain, in which reference TRBV18 and TRBJ2-1 provide the parts outside the CDR3, is NAGVMQNPRHLVRRRGQEARLRCSPMKGHSHVYWYRQLPEEGLKFMVYLQKENIIDESGMPKERFSAEFPKEGPSILRIQQVVRGDSAAYFCASSPGLDGEQFFGPGTRLTVL.

CDR3 DNA sequence: TGTGCCAGTAGTATGGCTGGGGCCCCCCCTGGGGCCAACGTCCTGACTTTC. Translation gives CASSMAGAPPGANVLTF. The chain joins TRBV19 to TRBJ2-6, with D possibly matching TRBD1 (5 bases). The CDR3 consists of 17 residues. Looked up from germline, CDR1 is LNHDA and CDR2 is SQIVND (reference sequence). Trimming pared 3 bases from V and 2 bases from J, leaving 14 bases between.

The chain carries TRBV14 and TRBJ2-1, with D possibly matching TRBD2 (6 bases). Germline V lookup: CDR1 SGHDN, CDR2 FVKESK. V was pared by 1 base and J by 2 bases, with 12 bases between. The length of the CDR3 is 16 residues. Written as DNA, the CDR3 is TGTGCCAGCAGCCAAGGAGGGAGGTGGACCTACAATGAGCAGTTCTTC. Translating it yields CASSQGGRWTYNEQFF.

The rearrangement joins TRBV11-3 to TRBJ1-1; 7 nucleotides align to TRBD1. From germline, CDR1 is SGHNT and CDR2 YENEEA. V shed 4 bases and J 5 bases; nucleotides not matched to a gene: 7. The CDR3 is 14 residues long. The chain's CDR3 is CASSSGQEGTEAFF. Written as DNA, the CDR3 is TGTGCCAGCAGCTCCGGACAGGAGGGGACTGAAGCTTTCTTT.

V gene TRBV28 combines with J gene TRBJ2-3, with 7 positions matching TRBD2. The CDR3 has 15 amino acids. With 8 bases clipped from V and 2 bases from J, the junction kept 10 bases outside the gene matches. Looked up from germline, CDR1 is MDHEN and CDR2 is SYDVKM. The CDR3 here is CASGGERDHTDTQYF. CDR3 in DNA: TGTGCCAGCGGCGGGGAGCGGGACCACACAGATACGCAGTATTTT. The whole variable domain, remainder taken from reference TRBV28 and TRBJ2-3, is DVKVTQSSRYLVKRTGEKVFLECVQDMDHENMFWYRQDPGLGLRLIYFSYDVKMKEKGDIPEGYSVSREKKERFSLILESASTNQTSMYLCASGGERDHTDTQYFGPGTRLTVL.

The chain recombines TRBV11-2 with TRBJ2-1, with 8 bases identical to TRBD2. From germline, CDR1 is SGHAT and CDR2 FQNNGV. The J segment lost 4 bases and the V segment lost 6 bases, leaving 8 bases of the junction unmatched. The CDR3 runs to 15 residues. CDR3 residues: CASSSHGGEYNEQFF. CDR3 sequence (DNA): TGTGCCAGCAGTTCCCACGGGGGGGAATACAATGAGCAGTTCTTC.

This chain links TRBV23-1 with TRBJ2-6, with 7 nucleotides matching TRBD1. TRBV23-1 is known as an ORF, though its function is uncertain. Trimming cost V 6 bases and J 1 base; bases outside gene matches: 12. The CDR3 length is 18 residues. The CDR3 loop reads CASSLQQGPASGANVLTF. CDR3 in DNA: TGCGCCAGCAGCCTTCAACAGGGGCCCGCTTCTGGGGCCAACGTCCTGACTTTC.

For this clone: The germline gene is not matched at one end of the junction; a read error may be the cause. This chain links TRBV7-7 with TRBJ1-6; weak D call: TRBD1 (5 bases). Germline V gene lookup returns CDR1 SSHAT and CDR2 FNYEAQ (reference sequence). The length of the CDR3 is 13 residues. CDR3 sequence reads: CASSWTKESPLHF. The CDR3 DNA reads as TGTGCTAGCAGCTGGACAAAAGAGTCACCCCTCCACTTT.

V usage is TRBV4-1 and J usage is TRBJ2-2, with 9 bases aligning to TRBD1. The CDR3 is 16 amino acids. V trimming: 3 bases; J trimming: 6 bases; junction bases outside the gene matches: 8. CDR1 MGHRA and CDR2 YSYEKL come from the germline V gene. The CDR3 loop is CASSHTGGAFPGELFF. The CDR3 region has the DNA TGCGCCAGCAGCCACACAGGGGGCGCATTCCCCGGGGAGCTGTTTTTT.

CDR3 coding DNA: TGTGCCAGCAGTTTATATCGGGCTAGCGGGAGTGTCTATGAGCAGTTCTTC. This translates into CASSLYRASGSVYEQFF. The gene calls are TRBV27 and TRBJ2-1, with 10 bases fitting TRBD2. Trimming cost V 1 base and J 8 bases; bases outside gene matches: 11. CDR3 length equals 17 residues. CDR1 and CDR2 from the germline V gene are MNHEY and SMNVEV (reference sequence).

The chain has TRBV11-2 and TRBJ2-5; D call uncertain. Germline lookup yields CDR1 SGHAT and CDR2 FQNNGV. V lost 6 bases to trimming and J lost 2 bases, with 13 bases between them. There are 14 residues in the CDR3. The CDR3 DNA sequence: TGTGCCAGCAGTCAAACAGACGGACAAGAGACCCAGTACTTC. This gives the protein CASSQTDGQETQYF.

The chain links TRBV14 to TRBJ2-5, with TRBD2 matching 7 bases. Germline CDR1 reads SGHDN; CDR2 reads FVKESK. The J segment lost 2 bases and the V segment lost 0 bases, leaving 9 bases of the junction unmatched. The CDR3 consists of 17 residues. CDR3 in amino acids: CASSQDDGGKGQETQYF. As DNA, the CDR3 is TGTGCCAGCAGCCAAGATGACGGGGGGAAGGGTCAAGAGACCCAGTACTTC.

The sample holds a few counts of this clone. The genes are TRBV28 and TRBJ2-7; weak D call: TRBD1 (6 bases). Germline CDR1 and CDR2: MDHEN and SYDVKM. CDR3 length equals 11 residues. V lost 7 bases and J lost 2, with 6 bases in between. The CDR3 DNA reads TGTGCCAGCACAGGGGCCTACGAGCAGTACTTC. Translated: CASTGAYEQYF. The full variable domain, in which reference TRBV28 and TRBJ2-7 provide the parts outside the CDR3, is DVKVTQSSRYLVKRTGEKVFLECVQDMDHENMFWYRQDPGLGLRLIYFSYDVKMKEKGDIPEGYSVSREKKERFSLILESASTNQTSMYLCASTGAYEQYFGPGTRLTVT.

The count of this clone is one. This chain joins TRBV10-1 and TRBJ2-5; 11 bases agree with TRBD1. The CDR3 length is 16 residues. Germline values: CDR1 WNHNN, CDR2 SYGVQD (reference sequence). V was clipped by 5 bases and J by 2 bases; unmatched bases: 7. In DNA form, the CDR3 reads TGCGCCAGCAGTCACGGACAGGGGGCCGCTCAAGAGACCCAGTACTTC. Translated, it gives CASSHGQGAAQETQYF.